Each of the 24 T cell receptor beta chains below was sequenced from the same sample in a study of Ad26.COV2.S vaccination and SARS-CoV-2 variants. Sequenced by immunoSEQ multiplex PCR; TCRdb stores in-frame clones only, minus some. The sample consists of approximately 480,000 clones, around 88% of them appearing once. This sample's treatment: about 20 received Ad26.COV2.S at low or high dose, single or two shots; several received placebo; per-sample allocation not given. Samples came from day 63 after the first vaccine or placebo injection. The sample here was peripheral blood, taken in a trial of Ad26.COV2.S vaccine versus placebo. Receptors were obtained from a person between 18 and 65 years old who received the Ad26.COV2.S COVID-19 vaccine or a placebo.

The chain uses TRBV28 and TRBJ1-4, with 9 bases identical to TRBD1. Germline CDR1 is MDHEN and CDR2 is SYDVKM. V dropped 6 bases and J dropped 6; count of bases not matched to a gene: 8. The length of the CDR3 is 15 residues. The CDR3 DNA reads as TGTGCCAGCAGCCTATCTGGGGACAGGGATGAAAAACTGTTTTTT. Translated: CASSLSGDRDEKLFF.

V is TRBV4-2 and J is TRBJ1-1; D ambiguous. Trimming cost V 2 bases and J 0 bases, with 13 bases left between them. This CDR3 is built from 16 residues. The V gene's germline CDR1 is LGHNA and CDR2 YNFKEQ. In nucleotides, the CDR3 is TGTGCCAGCAGCCAATACCGGGGAGGGCTGAACACTGAAGCTTTCTTT. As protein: CASSQYRGGLNTEAFF.

The CDR3 nucleotides are TGTGCCAGCAGCCAGCTTTTAGGCACCGGGGAGCTGTTTTTT. As protein: CASSQLLGTGELFF. The rearrangement links TRBV3-1 (or the pseudogene TRBV3-2) to TRBJ2-2; D not resolved. V was shortened by 3 bases and J by 4 bases, with 9 bases between the two germline ends. Germline V CDR1 and CDR2: LGHDT, YNNKEL (reference sequence). There are 14 residues in the CDR3.

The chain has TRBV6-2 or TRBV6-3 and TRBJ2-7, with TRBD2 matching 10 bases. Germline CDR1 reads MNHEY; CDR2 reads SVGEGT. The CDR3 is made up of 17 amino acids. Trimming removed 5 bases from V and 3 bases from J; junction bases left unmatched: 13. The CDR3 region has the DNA TGTGCCAGCAGTGATAGCGCAAGTGGACTAGCGGACTACGAGCAGTACTTC. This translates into CASSDSASGLADYEQYF.

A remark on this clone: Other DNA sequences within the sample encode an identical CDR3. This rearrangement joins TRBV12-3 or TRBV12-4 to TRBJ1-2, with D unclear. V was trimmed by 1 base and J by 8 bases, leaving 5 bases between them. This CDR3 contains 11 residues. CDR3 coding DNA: TGTGCCAGCAGTTTAGGGGTAGGCTACACCTTC. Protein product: CASSLGVGYTF.

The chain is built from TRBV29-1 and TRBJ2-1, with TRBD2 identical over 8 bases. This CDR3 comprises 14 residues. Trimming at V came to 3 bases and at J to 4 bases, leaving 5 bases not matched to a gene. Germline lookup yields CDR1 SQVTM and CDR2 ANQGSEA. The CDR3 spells CSVDTGGFYNEQFF. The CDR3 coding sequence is TGCAGCGTTGACACGGGAGGGTTTTACAATGAGCAGTTCTTC.

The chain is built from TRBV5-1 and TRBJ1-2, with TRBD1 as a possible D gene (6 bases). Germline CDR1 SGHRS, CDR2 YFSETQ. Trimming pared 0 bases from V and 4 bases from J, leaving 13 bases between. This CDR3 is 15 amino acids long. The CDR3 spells CASSLAPGQPYGYTF. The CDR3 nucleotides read TGCGCCAGCAGCTTGGCCCCCGGACAGCCCTATGGCTACACCTTC.

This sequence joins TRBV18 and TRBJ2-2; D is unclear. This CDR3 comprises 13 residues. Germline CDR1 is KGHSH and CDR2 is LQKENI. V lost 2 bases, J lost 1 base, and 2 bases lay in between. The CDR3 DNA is TGTGCCAGCTCACCAAAGAACACCGGGGAGCTGTTTTTT. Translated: CASSPKNTGELFF.

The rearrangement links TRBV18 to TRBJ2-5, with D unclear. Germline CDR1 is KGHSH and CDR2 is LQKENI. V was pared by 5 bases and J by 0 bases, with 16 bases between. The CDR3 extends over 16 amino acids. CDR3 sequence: CASSRRGQSYQETQYF. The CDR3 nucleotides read TGTGCCAGCTCAAGGAGAGGCCAGTCGTACCAAGAGACCCAGTACTTC.

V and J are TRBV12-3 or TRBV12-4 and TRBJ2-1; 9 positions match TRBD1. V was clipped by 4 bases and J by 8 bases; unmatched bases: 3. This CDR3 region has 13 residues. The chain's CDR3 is CASSSGQGYEQFF. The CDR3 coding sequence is TGTGCCAGCAGTTCGGGACAGGGTTATGAGCAGTTCTTC.

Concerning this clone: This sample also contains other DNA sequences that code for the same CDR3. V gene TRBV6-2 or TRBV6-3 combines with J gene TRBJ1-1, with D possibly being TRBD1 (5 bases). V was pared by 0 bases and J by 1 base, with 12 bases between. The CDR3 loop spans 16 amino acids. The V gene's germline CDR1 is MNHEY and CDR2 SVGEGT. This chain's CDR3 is CASSYSGVGPNTEAFF. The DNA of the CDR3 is TGTGCCAGCAGTTACTCAGGGGTCGGACCGAACACTGAAGCTTTCTTT.

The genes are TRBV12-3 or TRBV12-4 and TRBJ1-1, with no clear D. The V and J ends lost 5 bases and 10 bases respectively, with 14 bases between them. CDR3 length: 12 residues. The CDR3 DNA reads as TGTGCCAGCAGTCCGCGTGTCCTGGGAGCTTTCTTT. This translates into CASSPRVLGAFF.

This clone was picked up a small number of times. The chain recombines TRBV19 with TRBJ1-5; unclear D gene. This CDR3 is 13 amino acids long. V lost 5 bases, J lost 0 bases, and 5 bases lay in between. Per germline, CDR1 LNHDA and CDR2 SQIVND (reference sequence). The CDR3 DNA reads TGTGCCAGTAGTGGGGATAGCAATCAGCCCCAGCATTTT. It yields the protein CASSGDSNQPQHF.

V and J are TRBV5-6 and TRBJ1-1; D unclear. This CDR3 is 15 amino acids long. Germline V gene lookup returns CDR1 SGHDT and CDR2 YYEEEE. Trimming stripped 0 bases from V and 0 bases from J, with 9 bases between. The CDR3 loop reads CASSLAKIMNTEAFF. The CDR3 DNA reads TGTGCCAGCAGCTTGGCCAAGATCATGAACACTGAAGCTTTCTTT.

CDR3 loop: CASSQLAGVYNEQFF. CDR3 in DNA: TGTGCCAGCAGTCAACTAGCGGGAGTCTACAATGAGCAGTTCTTC. This chain connects TRBV6-5 to TRBJ2-1, with 11 bases identical to TRBD2. Germline lookup yields CDR1 MNHEY and CDR2 SVGAGI. With 5 bases clipped from V and 3 bases from J, the junction kept 3 bases outside the gene matches. The CDR3 has 15 residues.

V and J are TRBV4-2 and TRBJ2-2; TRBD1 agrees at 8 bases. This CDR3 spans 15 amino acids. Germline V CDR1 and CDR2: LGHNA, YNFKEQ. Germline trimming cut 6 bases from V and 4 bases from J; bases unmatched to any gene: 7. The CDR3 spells CASRQGVRGTGELFF. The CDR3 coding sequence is TGTGCCAGCAGACAGGGGGTACGAGGCACCGGGGAGCTGTTTTTT.

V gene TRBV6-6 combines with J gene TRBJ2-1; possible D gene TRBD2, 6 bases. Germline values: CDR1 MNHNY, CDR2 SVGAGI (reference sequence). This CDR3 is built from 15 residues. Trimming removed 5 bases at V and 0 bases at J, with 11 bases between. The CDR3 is CASSAAGPSYNEQFF. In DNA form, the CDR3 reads TGTGCCAGCAGTGCAGCGGGTCCCTCCTACAATGAGCAGTTCTTC.

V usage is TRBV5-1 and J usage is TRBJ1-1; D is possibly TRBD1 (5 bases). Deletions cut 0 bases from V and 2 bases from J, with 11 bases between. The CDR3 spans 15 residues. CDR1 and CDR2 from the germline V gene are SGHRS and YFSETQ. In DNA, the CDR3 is TGCGCCAGCAGCTTGGGGGGCGCGAGAAACACTGAAGCTTTCTTT. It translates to CASSLGGARNTEAFF.

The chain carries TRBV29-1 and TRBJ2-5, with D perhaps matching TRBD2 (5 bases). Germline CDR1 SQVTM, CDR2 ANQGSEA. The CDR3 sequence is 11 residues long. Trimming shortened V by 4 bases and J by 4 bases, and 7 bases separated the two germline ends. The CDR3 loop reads CSVGAGETQYF. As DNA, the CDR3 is TGCAGCGTTGGGGCGGGAGAGACCCAGTACTTC.

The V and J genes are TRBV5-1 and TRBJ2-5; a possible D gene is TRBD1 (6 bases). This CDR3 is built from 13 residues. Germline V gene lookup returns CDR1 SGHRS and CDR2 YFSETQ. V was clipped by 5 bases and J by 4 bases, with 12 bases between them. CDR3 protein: CASRQGGGETQYF. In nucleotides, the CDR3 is TGCGCCAGCAGACAGGGTGGGGGAGAGACCCAGTACTTC.

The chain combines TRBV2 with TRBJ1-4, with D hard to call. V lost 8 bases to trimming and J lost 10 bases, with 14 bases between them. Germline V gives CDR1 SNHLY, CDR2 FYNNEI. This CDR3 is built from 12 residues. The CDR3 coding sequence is TGTGCCAGCTTAGGCCGGGCAGGAAAACTGTTTTTT. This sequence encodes CASLGRAGKLFF.

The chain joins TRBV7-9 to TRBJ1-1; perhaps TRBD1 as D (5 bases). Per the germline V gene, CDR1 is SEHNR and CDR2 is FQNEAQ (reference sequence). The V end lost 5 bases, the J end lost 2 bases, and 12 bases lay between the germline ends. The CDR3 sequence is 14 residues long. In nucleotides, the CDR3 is TGTGCCAGCAGCCCACCCAGGGTAAACACTGAAGCTTTCTTT. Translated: CASSPPRVNTEAFF. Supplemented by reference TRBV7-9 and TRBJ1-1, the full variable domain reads DTGVSQNPRHKITKRGQNVTFRCDPISEHNRLYWYRQTLGQGPEFLTYFQNEAQLEKSRLLSDRFSAERPKGSFSTLEIQRTEQGDSAMYLCASSPPRVNTEAFFGQGTRLTVV.

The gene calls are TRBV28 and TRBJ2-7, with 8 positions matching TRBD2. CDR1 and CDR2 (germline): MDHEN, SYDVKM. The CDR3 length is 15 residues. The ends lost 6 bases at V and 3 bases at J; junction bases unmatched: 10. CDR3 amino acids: CASSSPRGGDYEQYF. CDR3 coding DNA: TGTGCCAGCAGCAGTCCTCGGGGGGGGGACTACGAGCAGTACTTC.

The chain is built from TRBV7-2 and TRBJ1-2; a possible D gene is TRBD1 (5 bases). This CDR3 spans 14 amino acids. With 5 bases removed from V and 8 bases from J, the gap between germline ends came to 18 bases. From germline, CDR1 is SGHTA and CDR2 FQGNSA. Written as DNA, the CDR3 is TGTGCCAGCAGCGAGGGGATGGGTCGGCTAGGCTACACCTTC. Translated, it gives CASSEGMGRLGYTF. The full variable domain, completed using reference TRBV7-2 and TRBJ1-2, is GAGVSQSPSNKVTEKGKDVELRCDPISGHTALYWYRQSLGQGLEFLIYFQGNSAPDKSGLPSDRFSAERTGGSVSTLTIQRTQQEDSAVYLCASSEGMGRLGYTFGSGTRLTVV.